This TCR beta chain was identified in a study of somatic mutations in cytotoxic T cells in rheumatoid arthritis. In the study overall: Sorted by flow to nearly 100% purity were some V beta antibody-stained T-cell populations, including V beta1+ cells sequenced for TCRB.

The method was immunoSEQ multiplex PCR; TCRdb's version includes in-frame clones alone and lacks a portion of them. The sample yields more than 15,000 clones, approximately 82% seen once. The CDR3 is 17 residues long. Germline V lookup: CDR1 SEHNR, CDR2 FQNEAQ (reference sequence). V was shortened by 5 bases and J by 6 bases, with 22 bases between the two germline ends. The rearrangement uses TRBV7-9 and TRBJ2-2, with D maybe TRBD2 (6 bases). The TCR was taken from an adult with rheumatoid arthritis. The sequencing input was CD8+ T cells sorted from blood. The CDR3: CASSASGGLFTPGELFF. The CDR3 DNA follows: TGTGCCAGCAGCGCCAGCGGAGGGCTTTTTACTCCCGGGGAGCTGTTTTTT.